The 17 T cell receptor beta chains below were found in one sample sequenced in a study of PD-1 blockade in classical Hodgkin lymphoma. In every patient, relapse followed autologous stem cell transplantation, while exposure to brentuximab vedotin differed. The method was immunoSEQ multiplex PCR; TCRdb's version includes in-frame clones alone and lacks a portion of them. The sample lists about 21,000 clones; around 69% were seen once. The sequenced sample was peripheral blood mononuclear cells (PBMCs), obtained at baseline. Receptors were obtained from a human donor with classical Hodgkin lymphoma.

The rearrangement links TRBV7-9 to TRBJ2-3; D assignment may be TRBD1 or TRBD2 (5 bases each). This CDR3 is 15 amino acids long. Between the trimmed V and J ends, which lost 3 bases and 0 bases, there was a span of 10 bases. Germline V gene data show CDR1 as SEHNR and CDR2 as FQNEAQ (reference sequence). The CDR3 here is CASSLMGESTDTQYF. CDR3 nucleotide sequence: TGTGCCAGCAGCTTGATGGGGGAGAGCACAGATACGCAGTATTTT.

J is TRBJ1-4 and V is TRBV19, with D maybe TRBD1 (5 bases). V lost 5 bases and J lost 11, with 12 bases in between. The CDR3 runs to 12 residues. Germline V CDR1 and CDR2: LNHDA, SQIVND (reference sequence). In DNA, the CDR3 is TGTGCCAGTAGTTTCAAGGGGAATAAACTGTTTTTT. It is translated as CASSFKGNKLFF.

The genes are TRBV7-9 and TRBJ1-1; 7 bases match TRBD1. The ends lost 5 bases at V and 5 bases at J; junction bases unmatched: 8. Per germline, CDR1 SEHNR and CDR2 FQNEAQ (reference sequence). The CDR3 loop spans 14 amino acids. CDR3 sequence: CASSLGQPQTEAFF. In nucleotides, the CDR3 is TGTGCCAGCAGCCTGGGACAGCCCCAAACTGAAGCTTTCTTT.

This clone is medium-sized (0.01 to 0.1%) in the sample. V is TRBV18 and J is TRBJ1-6, with D uncertain. Deletions cut 0 bases from V and 10 bases from J, with 13 bases between. The CDR3 has 15 residues. Per germline, CDR1 KGHSH and CDR2 LQKENI. The CDR3 protein is CASSPPGTEWSPLHF. For the CDR3, the DNA is TGTGCCAGCTCACCACCGGGTACAGAGTGGTCACCCCTCCACTTT.

The rearrangement joins TRBV5-1 to TRBJ1-6; TRBD1 agrees at 7 bases. CDR3 length equals 19 residues. The germline gives CDR1 SGHRS, CDR2 YFSETQ. The ends lost 4 bases at V and 1 base at J; junction bases unmatched: 14. CDR3 region: CASSVNPSGGLSYNSPLHF. The CDR3 DNA follows: TGCGCCAGCAGCGTCAACCCCTCAGGGGGGTTATCCTATAATTCACCCCTCCACTTT.

The V call is TRBV7-8, the J call TRBJ2-7; D is ambiguous. Germline lookup yields CDR1 SGHVS and CDR2 FQNEAQ. The CDR3 length is 15 residues. With 2 bases removed from V and 1 base from J, the gap between germline ends came to 12 bases. The CDR3 protein is CASSLSHSLSYEQYV. For the CDR3, the DNA is TGTGCCAGCAGCTTATCTCACTCCCTTTCCTACGAGCAGTACGTC.

J is TRBJ2-2 and V is TRBV7-9; 7 nucleotides align to TRBD1. Germline trimming cut 11 bases from V and 2 bases from J; bases unmatched to any gene: 8. Germline V lookup: CDR1 SEHNR, CDR2 FQNEAQ (reference sequence). The CDR3 consists of 14 residues. The DNA of the CDR3 is TGTGCCCCCGATAGACAGGGCAACACCGGGGAGCTGTTTTTT. Translating it yields CAPDRQGNTGELFF.

The rearrangement links TRBV5-1 to TRBJ2-2; weak D call: TRBD1 (5 bases). Between the trimmed V and J ends, which lost 0 bases and 2 bases, there was a span of 14 bases. The CDR3 contains 17 residues. Germline loops: CDR1 SGHRS, CDR2 YFSETQ. DNA of the CDR3: TGCGCCAGCAGCTTGGAGTTGGCTCAGGGTAACACCGGGGAGCTGTTTTTT. Its protein product is CASSLELAQGNTGELFF.

This sequence joins TRBV10-1 and TRBJ2-5; TRBD1 is a possible D gene (6 bases). V gave up 5 bases and J gave up 0 bases, with 7 bases separating them. The CDR3 sequence is 13 residues long. Germline V lookup: CDR1 WNHNN, CDR2 SYGVQD (reference sequence). The CDR3 sequence: CASSRDNQETQYF. The CDR3 bases are TGCGCCAGCAGTAGGGACAACCAAGAGACCCAGTACTTC.

V and J are TRBV5-6 and TRBJ1-2, with a weak D call TRBD1 (6 bases). Deletions cut 1 base from V and 4 bases from J, with 11 bases between. Germline V gene sequence: CDR1 SGHDT, CDR2 YYEEEE. This CDR3 has 14 residues. This CDR3 is CASSLPQGFYGYTF. The DNA of the CDR3 is TGTGCCAGCAGCTTGCCCCAGGGGTTCTATGGCTACACCTTC. The complete variable domain, with remaining parts taken from reference TRBV5-6 and TRBJ1-2, reads DAGVTQSPTHLIKTRGQQVTLRCSPKSGHDTVSWYQQALGQGPQFIFQYYEEEERQRGNFPDRFSGHQFPNYSSELNVNALLLGDSALYLCASSLPQGFYGYTFGSGTRLTVV.

The V gene is TRBV29-1, the J gene TRBJ2-7; perhaps TRBD2 as D (5 bases). The CDR3 is made up of 13 amino acids. In germline, CDR1 is SQVTM, CDR2 ANQGSEA. The V end was cut by 7 bases, the J end by 6 bases, with 19 bases between. The CDR3 reads CSGSQTGSLEQYF. The CDR3, as DNA: TGCAGCGGGAGTCAGACGGGGTCCCTCGAGCAGTACTTC.

Only a few counts were recorded for this clone. The chain joins TRBV4-3 to TRBJ2-6; D is unclear. Germline lookup yields CDR1 LGHNA and CDR2 YSLEER. The CDR3 is 17 amino acids. Trimming cost V 4 bases and J 6 bases, with 19 bases left between them. The CDR3: CASSRDRGSLSANVLTF. The CDR3 coding sequence is TGCGCCAGCAGCCGAGATCGTGGTAGTCTGTCGGCCAACGTCCTGACTTTC.

This clone occurred a few times. V is TRBV15 and J is TRBJ2-1; D ambiguous. CDR1 LNHNV and CDR2 YYDKDF come from the germline V gene (reference sequence). The ends were cut back, 0 bases at V and 10 bases at J, with 16 bases in the middle. This CDR3 is built from 15 residues. The CDR3 protein is CATSRDLRRPEEQFF. Written as DNA, the CDR3 is TGTGCCACCAGCAGAGATTTGAGGCGGCCAGAGGAGCAGTTCTTC.

The rearrangement links TRBV18 to TRBJ1-1; D remains ambiguous. The CDR3 runs 16 residues. V was clipped by 3 bases and J by 0 bases, with 14 bases between them. In germline, CDR1 is KGHSH, CDR2 LQKENI. The CDR3 loop is CASSPAAGGMNTEAFF. DNA of the CDR3: TGTGCCAGCTCACCGGCCGCGGGCGGGATGAACACTGAAGCTTTCTTT.

This chain links TRBV7-4 with TRBJ2-5; a possible D gene is TRBD1 (5 bases). Germline lookup yields CDR1 SGHVT and CDR2 SQSDAQ. Trimming pared 4 bases from V and 1 base from J, leaving 13 bases between. CDR3 length: 15 amino acids. The CDR3 DNA sequence: TGTGCCAGCAGCTCCCCCCGACAGAGCCAAGAGACCCAGTACTTC. It is translated as CASSSPRQSQETQYF.

The genes are TRBV5-8 and TRBJ2-2; a weak D match, TRBD1 (6 bases). V lost 0 bases and J 4 bases, leaving 13 bases between the germline ends. Germline loops: CDR1 SGHTS, CDR2 YDEGEE. CDR3 size: 16 residues. CDR3 protein: CASSLERGYGTGELFF. CDR3 bases: TGTGCCAGCAGCTTGGAGAGGGGGTATGGCACCGGGGAGCTGTTTTTT. Combining the CDR3 with reference TRBV5-8 and TRBJ2-2 gives the whole variable domain EAGVTQSPTHLIKTRGQQATLRCSPISGHTSVYWYQQALGLGLQFLLWYDEGEERNRGNFPPRFSGRQFPNYSSELNVNALELEDSALYLCASSLERGYGTGELFFGEGSRLTVL.

The chain links TRBV18 to TRBJ2-5, with 7 nucleotides matching TRBD1. The junction had 9 bases not matched to a gene; V was cut back by 0 bases and J by 5 bases. Germline V gene data show CDR1 as KGHSH and CDR2 as LQKENI. The length of the CDR3 is 16 residues. Here the CDR3 reads CASSPPDRALGETQYF. The CDR3, as DNA: TGTGCCAGCTCACCACCCGACAGGGCCTTAGGGGAGACCCAGTACTTC.